These 29 T cell receptor beta chains were all obtained from the same sample, sequenced in a study of early T cells in non-severe SARS-CoV-2 infection. In TCRdb, the 5' RACE reads were re-called with MiXCR into one record per CDR3 protein. This table has roughly 57,000 distinct CDR3 sequences, roughly an eighth appearing once. Sequencing was done on a sample of whole blood. These receptors originate from an adult who was a healthcare worker with PCR-confirmed SARS-CoV-2 infection or an uninfected control (not recorded which).

The chain's CDR3 is CASSRVHRGYEQYF. The CDR3 DNA sequence: TGTGCCAGCAGTAGAGTTCACAGGGGCTACGAGCAGTACTTC. V and J are TRBV12-3 or TRBV12-4 and TRBJ2-7; 7 bases map to TRBD1. V shed 5 bases and J 3 bases; nucleotides not matched to a gene: 7. The CDR3 runs 14 residues.

The table lists this clonotype with many counts. V gene TRBV25-1 combines with J gene TRBJ2-7, with a possible D match to TRBD1 (6 bases). Germline CDR1 is MGHDK and CDR2 is SYGVNS. V lost 3 bases and J 5 bases, leaving 17 bases between the germline ends. The length of the CDR3 is 15 residues. The CDR3 here is CASSDETGGVNEQYF. The CDR3 nucleotides read TGTGCCAGCAGTGACGAGACAGGTGGGGTCAACGAGCAGTACTTC.

This chain joins TRBV29-1 and TRBJ2-5, with 9 bases matching TRBD2. V gave up 5 bases and J gave up 5 bases; unmatched junction bases: 6. CDR3 length: 13 amino acids. Per germline, CDR1 SQVTM and CDR2 ANQGSEA. CDR3 amino acids: CSVRGGVLETQYF. CDR3 DNA: TGCAGCGTTCGCGGGGGGGTTTTGGAGACCCAGTACTTC.

This clonotype was counted between two and nine times. The chain combines TRBV7-9 with TRBJ2-7, with D possibly being TRBD1 (5 bases). V dropped 5 bases and J dropped 3 bases, with 23 bases sitting between them. Germline V CDR1 and CDR2: SEHNR, FQNEAQ (reference sequence). The CDR3 sequence is 17 residues long. The CDR3 is CASSPIDQGSPDYEQYF. As DNA, the CDR3 is TGTGCCAGCAGCCCAATCGACCAGGGTAGCCCAGACTACGAGCAGTACTTC. Combining the CDR3 with reference TRBV7-9 and TRBJ2-7 gives the whole variable domain DTGVSQNPRHKITKRGQNVTFRCDPISEHNRLYWYRQTLGQGPEFLTYFQNEAQLEKSRLLSDRFSAERPKGSFSTLEIQRTEQGDSAMYLCASSPIDQGSPDYEQYFGPGTRLTVT.

The genes are TRBV2 and TRBJ2-5; D gene uncertain. V shed 4 bases and J shed 5 bases, with 11 bases lying between them. Per germline, CDR1 SNHLY and CDR2 FYNNEI. The CDR3 extends over 13 amino acids. The CDR3 reads CASSVTAGETQYF. The CDR3 region has the DNA TGTGCCAGCAGTGTAACCGCCGGCGAGACCCAGTACTTC. The full variable domain, completed using reference TRBV2 and TRBJ2-5, is EPEVTQTPSHQVTQMGQEVILRCVPISNHLYFYWYRQILGQKVEFLVSFYNNEISEKSEIFDDQFSVERPDGSNFTLKIRSTKLEDSAMYFCASSVTAGETQYFGPGTRLLVL.

This clonotype turned up a few times. This rearrangement joins TRBV12-3 or TRBV12-4 to TRBJ1-2; tentatively, D is TRBD1 (5 bases). The CDR3 runs to 14 residues. V was trimmed by 1 base and J by 8 bases, leaving 14 bases between them. The CDR3 region is CASSLDRPGGGYTF. Written as DNA, the CDR3 is TGTGCCAGCAGTTTAGACAGGCCCGGGGGGGGCTACACCTTC.

V usage is TRBV6-4 and J usage is TRBJ2-3, with 10 bases lining up with TRBD1. The CDR3 sequence is 16 residues long. J gave up 4 bases and V 8 bases, and 12 bases lay outside the gene matches. Germline V gene sequence: CDR1 MRHNA, CDR2 SNTAGT. CDR3 nucleotides: TGTGCCAGCTCAGGCGATCCCGGACAGGGGGCAGATACGCAGTATTTT. Amino acid sequence: CASSGDPGQGADTQYF.

This clonotype was counted between two and nine times. The rearrangement uses TRBV2 and TRBJ1-3, with D hard to call. Per germline, CDR1 SNHLY and CDR2 FYNNEI. V lost 6 bases to trimming and J lost 7 bases, with 7 bases between them. CDR3 length: 11 amino acids. The CDR3 reads CASSRINTIYF. The CDR3 DNA reads TGTGCCAGCAGCAGGATCAACACCATATATTTT.

There are a few counts of this clonotype. The V call is TRBV20-1, the J call TRBJ2-3; a weak D match, TRBD2 (6 bases). V lost 3 bases to trimming and J lost 6 bases, with 7 bases between them. This CDR3 comprises 11 residues. Looked up from germline, CDR1 is DFQATT and CDR2 is SNEGSKA (reference sequence). The CDR3 protein is CSARGLDTQYF. The CDR3 nucleotides are TGCAGTGCTAGGGGACTGGATACGCAGTATTTT.

This clonotype has ten or more counts. The genes are TRBV6-1 and TRBJ1-6, with D possibly matching TRBD1 (5 bases). Trimming took 4 bases from V and 7 from J, leaving 8 bases between them. This CDR3 has 13 residues. Germline-derived CDR1 and CDR2 are MNHNS and SASEGT. The CDR3 DNA follows: TGTGCCAGCAGTGCAGGGCCCAATTCACCCCTCCACTTT. This gives the protein CASSAGPNSPLHF.

This clonotype has a handful of counts. The CDR3 region is CASSVHRVGDTEAFF. The CDR3 DNA is TGTGCCAGCTCGGTCCACAGAGTCGGGGACACTGAAGCTTTCTTT. The rearrangement uses TRBV6-2 or TRBV6-3 and TRBJ1-1; no clear D. This CDR3 is 15 amino acids long. Looked up from germline, CDR1 is MNHEY and CDR2 is SVGEGT. V was pared by 8 bases and J by 3 bases, with 19 bases between.

The table lists this clonotype with many counts. The chain has TRBV6-1 and TRBJ2-7, with TRBD2 matching over 8 bases. Losses at the gene ends were 7 bases for V and 5 bases for J; bases not matched to a gene: 7. The V gene's germline CDR1 is MNHNS and CDR2 SASEGT. CDR3 length: 13 residues. CDR3 DNA: TGTGCCAGCACCGAAAGCGGGGGAAACGAGCAGTACTTC. Encoded protein: CASTESGGNEQYF.

To note about this clonotype: At one of its ends the junction is not consistent with the germline gene, which may arise from a read error. The chain links TRBV5-4 to TRBJ2-1; D is ambiguous. The CDR3 is made up of 13 amino acids. Germline V gene lookup returns CDR1 SGHNT and CDR2 YYREEE (reference sequence). The CDR3 DNA is TGTGTCAGCAGCTTGCCCGATAGCACTGAGCAGTTCTTC. It translates to CVSSLPDSTEQFF.

As for this clonotype: A much larger clone lies a single base off, so this may be a read error. This rearrangement joins TRBV9 to TRBJ1-1, with D possibly matching TRBD1 (6 bases). Trimming removed 6 bases at V and 4 bases at J, with 13 bases between. The germline gives CDR1 SGDLS, CDR2 YYNGEE. The CDR3 totals 13 residues. CDR3 region: CASTFQQGTEAFF. The CDR3, as DNA: TGTGCCAGCACCTTCCAACAGGGCACTGAAGCTTTCTTT.

There are many counts of this clonotype. This chain joins TRBV5-6 and TRBJ1-1, with TRBD1 identical over 7 bases. The junction had 5 bases not matched to a gene; V was cut back by 0 bases and J by 0 bases. This CDR3 comprises 16 residues. CDR1 is SGHDT, CDR2 YYEEEE, per germline. The CDR3 bases are TGTGCCAGCAGCTTGGGGGGACAGCCGATGAACACTGAAGCTTTCTTT. Protein sequence: CASSLGGQPMNTEAFF.

V gene TRBV2 combines with J gene TRBJ1-6; 7 nucleotides line up with TRBD1. This CDR3 has 14 residues. Losses at the gene ends were 6 bases for V and 3 bases for J; bases not matched to a gene: 2. The germline gives CDR1 SNHLY, CDR2 FYNNEI. CDR3: CASSDRVYNSPLHF. CDR3 DNA: TGTGCCAGCAGCGACAGGGTCTATAATTCACCCCTCCACTTT.

This clonotype was found a few times. The V call is TRBV6-5, the J call TRBJ1-1; the match to TRBD1 covers 7 bases. Trimming removed 4 bases from V and 9 bases from J; junction bases left unmatched: 11. This CDR3 spans 14 amino acids. Germline CDR1 is MNHEY and CDR2 is SVGAGI. The CDR3 loop reads CASSFNGQAGKAFF. CDR3 DNA sequence: TGTGCCAGCAGTTTTAATGGACAGGCGGGAAAAGCTTTCTTT.

This clonotype appeared a few times. Its ends do not fully match the called genes, so a read error is possible. The chain couples TRBV18 to TRBJ2-6, with a tentative D call TRBD1 (5 bases). The CDR3 has 17 residues. Germline V gene data show CDR1 as KGHSH and CDR2 as LQKENI. The CDR3 loop is CASSPPGWSSGANVLIF. As DNA, the CDR3 is TGTGCCAGCTCACCACCGGGGTGGAGCTCTGGGGCCAACGTCCTGATTTTC.

This clonotype has ten or more counts. The J gene is TRBJ2-5, the V gene TRBV5-5, with TRBD2 as a possible D gene (5 bases). Trimming left V 1 base short and J 2 bases short, with 12 bases between. Germline V gene lookup returns CDR1 SGHKS and CDR2 YYEKEE (reference sequence). The CDR3 runs 15 residues. CDR3 sequence reads: CASSLFMGGQETQYF. DNA of the CDR3: TGTGCCAGCAGCTTGTTCATGGGCGGGCAAGAGACCCAGTACTTC.

The chain recombines TRBV29-1 with TRBJ2-3; possibly TRBD1 for D (5 bases). This CDR3 comprises 14 residues. V shed 7 bases and J shed 4 bases, with 18 bases lying between them. Per the germline V gene, CDR1 is SQVTM and CDR2 is ANQGSEA. The CDR3: CSARATFYADTQYF. The CDR3 nucleotides are TGCAGCGCCAGGGCCACCTTCTACGCAGATACGCAGTATTTT.

In this sample, this clonotype turned up many times. The genes are TRBV7-2 and TRBJ2-1, with D perhaps TRBD1 (6 bases). The CDR3 has 16 residues. Germline CDR1 and CDR2: SGHTA and FQGNSA. V lost 0 bases and J 0 bases, leaving 9 bases between the germline ends. The CDR3 DNA sequence: TGTGCCAGCAGCTTAGCGCTAGGGGGCTCCTACAATGAGCAGTTCTTC. Encoded protein: CASSLALGGSYNEQFF.

This clonotype was picked up a small number of times. The chain employs TRBV28 and TRBJ1-2; weak D call: TRBD1 (5 bases). The CDR3 runs 13 residues. Trimming took off 4 bases at V and 5 bases at J, with 11 bases between the two ends. The germline gives CDR1 MDHEN, CDR2 SYDVKM. Here the CDR3 DNA reads TGTGCCAGCAGTTCCCGGGAGGGGTATGGCTACACCTTC. Protein sequence: CASSSREGYGYTF.

Only a few counts were recorded for this clonotype. The genes are TRBV25-1 and TRBJ1-6; D is possibly TRBD1 (6 bases). V was trimmed by 5 bases and J by 10 bases, leaving 18 bases between them. The CDR3 has 15 amino acids. Germline CDR1 reads MGHDK; CDR2 reads SYGVNS. CDR3 sequence: CASSIRDITTSPLHF. The DNA for the CDR3 is TGTGCCAGCAGTATCCGGGACATCACCACCTCACCCCTCCACTTT.

This clonotype was picked up many times. CDR3 in DNA: TGTGCCAGCACCAATGGGGGGTCTAGCAATCAGCCCCAGCATTTT. Residues: CASTNGGSSNQPQHF. This rearrangement joins TRBV6-1 to TRBJ1-5; a possible D gene is TRBD1 (5 bases). V was pared by 7 bases and J by 0 bases, with 13 bases between. Germline V gene sequence: CDR1 MNHNS, CDR2 SASEGT. This CDR3 is built from 15 residues.

In this sample, this clonotype turned up many times. V usage is TRBV5-1 and J usage is TRBJ2-2, with D uncertain. CDR3 size: 15 residues. Germline loops: CDR1 SGHRS, CDR2 YFSETQ. V gave up 0 bases and J gave up 3 bases, with 9 bases separating them. DNA for the CDR3: TGCGCCAGCAGCTTGGTGGGGTCCCACACCGGGGAGCTGTTTTTT. This translates into CASSLVGSHTGELFF.

Ten or more counts support this clonotype. CDR3 region: CATSREAGAHEQYF. The CDR3 DNA follows: TGTGCCACCAGCAGAGAGGCGGGGGCCCACGAGCAGTACTTC. V gene TRBV15 combines with J gene TRBJ2-7; a weak D match, TRBD2 (7 bases). The V end lost 0 bases, the J end lost 5 bases, and 11 bases lay between the germline ends. The length of the CDR3 is 14 residues. Germline V gene sequence: CDR1 LNHNV, CDR2 YYDKDF (reference sequence).

This chain connects TRBV28 to TRBJ1-1; D call uncertain. The CDR3 loop spans 12 amino acids. V lost 8 bases and J lost 0, with 7 bases in between. The V gene's germline CDR1 is MDHEN and CDR2 SYDVKM. This CDR3 is CASAPVNTEAFF. The CDR3 DNA follows: TGTGCCAGCGCTCCCGTGAACACTGAAGCTTTCTTT. Complete variable domain (other parts from reference TRBV28 and TRBJ1-1): DVKVTQSSRYLVKRTGEKVFLECVQDMDHENMFWYRQDPGLGLRLIYFSYDVKMKEKGDIPEGYSVSREKKERFSLILESASTNQTSMYLCASAPVNTEAFFGQGTRLTVV.

The chain couples TRBV6-2 or TRBV6-3 to TRBJ1-5; D uncertain. From germline, CDR1 is MNHEY and CDR2 SVGEGT. The V and J ends lost 5 bases and 5 bases respectively, with 16 bases between them. The CDR3 totals 15 residues. CDR3 coding DNA: TGTGCCAGCAGTCTGATCTCCGGGAGTCATCAGCCCCAGCATTTT. Residues: CASSLISGSHQPQHF.

The chain is built from TRBV4-3 and TRBJ2-7; D tentatively reads TRBD1 or TRBD2 (5 bases each). The CDR3 is made up of 16 amino acids. CDR1 LGHNA and CDR2 YSLEER come from the germline V gene. Trimming took 1 base from V and 0 from J, leaving 13 bases between them. CDR3 in DNA: TGCGCCAGCAGCCAAGCAGCGGCAGGGAGCTCCTACGAGCAGTACTTC. It encodes CASSQAAAGSSYEQYF.